This T cell receptor beta chain was documented in a study of regulatory T cells in long-lasting Graves disease. Arm-PCR of CDR3 regions and iRepertoire HTBI primers were the basis on which TCR beta libraries were built. MiXCR, applied by TCRdb to the multiplex PCR reads, yields one record per CDR3 protein. The table has around 340,000 distinct CDR3 sequences, around 20% seen once. V lost 7 bases to trimming and J lost 5 bases, with 17 bases between them. CDR1 and CDR2 (germline): SGHTA, FQGNSA. The CDR3 covers 14 residues. Time point indicated: persistent/refractory GD, antithyroid drugs over 5 years with positive TRAb. PBMCs were the source of the RNA used for TCR sequencing.

This TCR was sampled from a female donor with Graves disease. The sample here was peripheral blood mononuclear cells (PBMCs), taken when the disease was refractory, from a patient treated with antithyroid drugs. This chain links TRBV7-2 with TRBJ2-5, with a weak D call TRBD2 (7 bases). The CDR3: CASTWGGARETQYF. CDR3 DNA: TGTGCCAGCACCTGGGGGGGGGCCCGCGAGACCCAGTACTTC.